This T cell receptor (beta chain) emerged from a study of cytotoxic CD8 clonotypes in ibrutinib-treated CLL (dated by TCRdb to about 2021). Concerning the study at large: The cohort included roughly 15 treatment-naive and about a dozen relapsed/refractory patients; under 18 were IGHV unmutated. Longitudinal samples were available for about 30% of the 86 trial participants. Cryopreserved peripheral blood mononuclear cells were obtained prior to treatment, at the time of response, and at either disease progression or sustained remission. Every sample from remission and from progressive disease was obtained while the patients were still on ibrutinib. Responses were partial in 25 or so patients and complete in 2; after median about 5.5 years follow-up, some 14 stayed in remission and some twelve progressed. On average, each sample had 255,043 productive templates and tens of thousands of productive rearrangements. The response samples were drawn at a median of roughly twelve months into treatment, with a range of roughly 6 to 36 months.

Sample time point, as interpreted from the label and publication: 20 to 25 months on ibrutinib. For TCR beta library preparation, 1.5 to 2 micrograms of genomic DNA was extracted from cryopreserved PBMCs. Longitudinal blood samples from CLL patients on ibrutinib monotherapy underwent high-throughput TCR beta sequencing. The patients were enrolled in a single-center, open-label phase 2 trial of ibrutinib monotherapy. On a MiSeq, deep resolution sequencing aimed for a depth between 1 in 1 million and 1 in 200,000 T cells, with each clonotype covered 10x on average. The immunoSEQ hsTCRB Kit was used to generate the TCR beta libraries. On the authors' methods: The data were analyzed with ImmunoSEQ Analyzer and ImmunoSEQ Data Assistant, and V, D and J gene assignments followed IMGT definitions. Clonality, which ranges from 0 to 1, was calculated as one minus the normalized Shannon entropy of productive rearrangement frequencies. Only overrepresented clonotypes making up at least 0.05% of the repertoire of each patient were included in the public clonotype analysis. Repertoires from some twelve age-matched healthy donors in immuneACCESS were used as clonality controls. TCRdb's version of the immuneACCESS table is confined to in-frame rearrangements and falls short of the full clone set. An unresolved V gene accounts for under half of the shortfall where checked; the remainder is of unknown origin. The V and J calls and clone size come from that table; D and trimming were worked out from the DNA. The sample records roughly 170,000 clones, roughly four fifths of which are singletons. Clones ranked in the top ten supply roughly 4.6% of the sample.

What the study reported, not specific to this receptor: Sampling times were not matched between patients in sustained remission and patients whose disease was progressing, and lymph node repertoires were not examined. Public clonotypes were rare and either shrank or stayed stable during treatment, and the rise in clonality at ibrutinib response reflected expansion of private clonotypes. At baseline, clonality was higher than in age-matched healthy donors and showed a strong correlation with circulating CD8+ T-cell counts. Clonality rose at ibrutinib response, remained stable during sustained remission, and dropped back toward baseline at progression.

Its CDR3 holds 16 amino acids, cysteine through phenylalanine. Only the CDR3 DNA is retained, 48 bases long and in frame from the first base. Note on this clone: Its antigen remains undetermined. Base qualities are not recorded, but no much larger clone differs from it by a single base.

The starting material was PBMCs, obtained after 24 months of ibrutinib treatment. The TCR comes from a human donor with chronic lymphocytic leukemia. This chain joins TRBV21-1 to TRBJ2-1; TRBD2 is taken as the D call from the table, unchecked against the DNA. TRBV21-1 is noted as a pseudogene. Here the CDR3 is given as CASSKVPSGSYNEQFF. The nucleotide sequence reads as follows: TGTGCCAGCAGCAAAGTCCCTAGCGGATCCTACAATGAGCAGTTCTTC.